Listed below are T cell receptor beta chains from one sample, sequenced in a study of T cells in Graves' hyperthyroidism and ophthalmopathy. TCRdb called the multiplex PCR reads again in MiXCR, with one record for every CDR3 protein. The data show under 550,000 distinct CDR3 sequences, 20% seen once. Sequenced: blood. The receptors shown here come from a man in his forties with Graves' ophthalmopathy. CDR3s include the opening cysteine and the closing phenylalanine or tryptophan. A D gene is named only where the DNA matches it firmly. The size field is filled for only some rows; it gives once, few, many or a size class.

J: TRBJ2-3; size: many; V: TRBV5-1; D: TRBD2; DNA: TGCGCCAGCAGCATTAGCGGGGGTGACACAGATACGCAGTATTTT; CDR3: CASSISGGDTDTQYF
J: TRBJ2-7; size: NA; V: TRBV6-1; D: NA; DNA: TGTGCCAGCAGTTACAAGGTACCGCTACCGCCCTACGAGCAGTACTTC; CDR3: CASSYKVPLPPYEQYF
J: TRBJ2-1; size: many; V: TRBV12-3/TRBV12-4; D: TRBD2; DNA: TGTGCCAGCAGTTGGGGACTAGCGGGGGGACGTCGCAATGAGCAGTTCTTC; CDR3: CASSWGLAGGRRNEQFF
J: TRBJ1-2; size: few; V: TRBV29-1; D: TRBD1; DNA: TGCAGCGCTCGACAGGGTCCGGGCTACACCTTC; CDR3: CSARQGPGYTF
J: TRBJ2-1; size: NA; V: TRBV12-3/TRBV12-4; D: TRBD2; DNA: TGTGCCAGCAGGATGGGGGAGGGAGCCTACAATGAGCAGTTCTTC; CDR3: CASRMGEGAYNEQFF
J: TRBJ1-2; size: few; V: TRBV19; D: TRBD1; DNA: TGTGCCAGTGGGGACAGGGGCTATGGCTACACCTTC; CDR3: CASGDRGYGYTF
J: TRBJ2-3; size: many; V: TRBV18; D: NA; DNA: TGTGCCAGCTCACCGATAGGTAGCACAGATACGCAGTATTTT; CDR3: CASSPIGSTDTQYF
J: TRBJ2-3; size: NA; V: TRBV6-1; D: NA; DNA: TGTGCCAGCAGTACCATCCGGACCGGGATTAATACGCAGTATTTT; CDR3: CASSTIRTGINTQYF
J: TRBJ2-7; size: many; V: TRBV28; D: NA; DNA: TGTGCCAGCAGTGCCCCGAGACCTCAGGCCGAGCAGTACTTC; CDR3: CASSAPRPQAEQYF
J: TRBJ2-2; size: few; V: TRBV7-7; D: TRBD1; DNA: TGTGCTAGCAGTGATACGGGACAGGGGATGCCCGGGGAGCTGTTTTTT; CDR3: CASSDTGQGMPGELFF
J: TRBJ2-6; size: few; V: TRBV29-1; D: NA; DNA: TGCAGCGCTGACACCTCTGGGGCCAACGTCCTGACTTTC; CDR3: CSADTSGANVLTF
J: TRBJ2-7; size: many; V: TRBV7-3; D: TRBD2; DNA: TGTGCCAGCAGCAAACTAGCGGGGGCCGCCTACGAGCAGTACTTC; CDR3: CASSKLAGAAYEQYF
J: TRBJ2-1; size: many; V: TRBV11-2; D: NA; DNA: TGTGCCAGCAGCCTATGGGGGGACAGTTATTTCTCCTACAATGAGCAGTTCTTC; CDR3: CASSLWGDSYFSYNEQFF
J: TRBJ1-4; size: NA; V: TRBV14; D: NA; DNA: TGTGCCAGCAGCCAAGATTTGGACTCCCGCGGGAAACTGTTTTTT; CDR3: CASSQDLDSRGKLFF
J: TRBJ1-5; size: NA; V: TRBV7-8; D: NA; DNA: TGTGCCAGCAGCGCGGACAGATACTATCAGCCCCAGCATTTT; CDR3: CASSADRYYQPQHF
J: TRBJ2-7; size: many; V: TRBV7-7; D: TRBD1; DNA: TGTGCTAGCAGCTTGGGCCTCACGAGGGACAGAACTTACGAGCAGTACTTC; CDR3: CASSLGLTRDRTYEQYF
J: TRBJ2-5; size: many; V: TRBV27; D: NA; DNA: TGTGCCAGCAGTTTCCGAGGAGGGCACCAAGAGACCCAGTACTTC; CDR3: CASSFRGGHQETQYF
J: TRBJ2-5; size: NA; V: TRBV6-1; D: TRBD2; DNA: TGTGCCAGCTCGACATTAGCGGGAGGTAGAGAGACCCAGTACTTC; CDR3: CASSTLAGGRETQYF
J: TRBJ2-2; size: NA; V: TRBV7-3; D: NA; DNA: TGTGCCAGCAGCTTAAAGGGATTTAACACCGGGGAGCTGTTTTTT; CDR3: CASSLKGFNTGELFF
J: TRBJ2-3; size: many; V: TRBV28; D: NA; DNA: TGTGCCAGCAGTGTATTCAGGGGGAGGGCAGATACGCAGTATTTT; CDR3: CASSVFRGRADTQYF
J: TRBJ1-2; size: NA; V: TRBV10-3; D: NA; DNA: TGTGCCATTCCCGGGTTTGTCCCTTATGGCTACACCTTC; CDR3: CAIPGFVPYGYTF
J: TRBJ1-1; size: many; V: TRBV20-1; D: TRBD1; DNA: TGCAGTGCTAGAGATCCAGGGGGCAACACTGAAGCTTTCTTT; CDR3: CSARDPGGNTEAFF
J: TRBJ2-7; size: few; V: TRBV4-1; D: TRBD1; DNA: TGCGCCAGCAGCCTGCGGGACAGGGCCCCAGTAGGATCCTACGAGCAGTACTTC; CDR3: CASSLRDRAPVGSYEQYF
J: TRBJ2-1; size: NA; V: TRBV19; D: TRBD1; DNA: TGTGCCAGTAAGGGACAGGGGGCTTCCTACAATGAGCAGTTCTTC; CDR3: CASKGQGASYNEQFF